Listed below are T cell receptor beta chains from one sample, sequenced in a study of vaccination and CD4 T cells after COVID-19. Using its own MiXCR run on the PCR reads, TCRdb lists one record per CDR3 protein. This table has some 33,000 distinct CDR3 sequences, around 33% appearing once. The source material was CD4+ T cells from blood, sampled about 7 months after SARS-CoV-2 vaccination. These receptors all come from a human donor who had recovered from COVID-19. CDR3s include the opening cysteine and the closing phenylalanine or tryptophan. The order of the fields is V gene, CDR3 length, J gene, clone size, D gene, CDR3 protein, CDR3 DNA. A D gene is named only where the DNA matches it firmly. Some rows mark clone size as missing; the rest say once, few, many or name a class of expanded clone.

TRBV20-1	15	TRBJ2-1	NA	NA	CSARRGSNPDNEQFF	TGCAGTGCTAGACGGGGGAGTAACCCCGACAATGAGCAGTTCTTC
TRBV28	14	TRBJ2-5	few	TRBD1	CASSRTGGGETQYF	TGTGCCAGCAGTAGGACAGGGGGCGGTGAGACCCAGTACTTC
TRBV5-4	14	TRBJ1-2	NA	NA	CASSSFDSDYGYTF	TGTGCCAGCAGCTCCTTCGACAGTGACTATGGCTACACCTTC
TRBV20-1	13	TRBJ2-5	few	TRBD1	CSARDNRGETQYF	TGCAGTGCTAGAGACAACAGGGGAGAGACCCAGTACTTC
TRBV5-6	15	TRBJ1-6	NA	NA	CASSGDPTGNSPLHF	TGTGCCAGCAGCGGGGACCCCACTGGAAATTCACCCCTCCACTTT
TRBV4-1	17	TRBJ1-5	NA	NA	CASSQDRSQSAQEPQHF	TGCGCCAGCAGCCAAGATCGGTCACAGTCGGCCCAGGAGCCCCAGCATTTT
TRBV2	11	TRBJ2-5	NA	NA	CASSERETQYF	TGTGCCAGCAGTGAACGGGAGACCCAGTACTTC
TRBV15	12	TRBJ1-4	NA	NA	CATRNAGEKLFF	TGTGCCACCAGAAACGCGGGGGAAAAACTGTTTTTT
TRBV27	15	TRBJ1-1	NA	NA	CASSLGGTGNTEAFF	TGTGCCAGCAGTTTAGGGGGGACGGGGAACACTGAAGCTTTCTTT
TRBV7-9	12	TRBJ1-2	few	NA	CASSLQNYGYTF	TGTGCCAGCAGCTTACAAAACTATGGCTACACCTTC
TRBV20-1	13	TRBJ1-2	NA	NA	CSARDYTNYGYTF	TGCAGTGCTAGAGATTACACAAACTATGGCTACACCTTC
TRBV20-1	15	TRBJ2-1	NA	TRBD2	CSARSGGRSYNEQFF	TGCAGTGCCAGGTCTGGCGGGAGATCCTACAATGAGCAGTTCTTC
TRBV12-3/TRBV12-4	12	TRBJ1-2	NA	NA	CASSQSNYGYTF	TGTGCCAGCAGTCAATCTAACTATGGCTACACCTTC
TRBV7-2	16	TRBJ2-7	NA	TRBD2	CASSLLASGLSYEQYF	TGTGCCAGCAGCTTACTGGCTAGCGGACTCTCCTACGAGCAGTACTTC
TRBV20-1	12	TRBJ2-5	few	NA	CSARLLKETQYF	TGCAGTGCAAGACTATTAAAAGAGACCCAGTACTTC
TRBV28	16	TRBJ2-2	NA	TRBD2	CASSPGLAGGPGELFF	TGTGCCAGCAGTCCGGGACTAGCGGGAGGGCCCGGGGAGCTGTTTTTT